These 21 T cell receptor beta chains share one sample of origin, sequenced in a study of T-cell memory formation after mild COVID-19. Each CDR3 protein is one row after TCRdb ran MiXCR on the 5' RACE reads. Of roughly 220,000 distinct CDR3 sequences in the sample, more than 8% were seen once. The material sequenced was PBMCs or a T cell subset sorted from them (not recorded which). Receptor source: a man between 18 and 35 years old who had mild COVID-19 (a few samples of this study predate the infection). Cell type and time point are not known.

V usage is TRBV11-2 and J usage is TRBJ1-4; D not resolved. This CDR3 is built from 14 residues. V was pared by 0 bases and J by 5 bases, with 7 bases between. CDR1 is SGHAT and CDR2 is FQNNGV in the germline V gene. The CDR3 region has the DNA TGTGCCAGCAGCTTAGAGCTTTGGAATGAAAAACTGTTTTTT. Its protein product is CASSLELWNEKLFF.

The chain combines TRBV6-1 with TRBJ2-3; 7 bases line up with TRBD2. V lost 11 bases, J lost 5 bases, and 7 bases stayed unmatched. The CDR3 spans 12 residues. The germline V gene has CDR1 MNHNS and CDR2 SASEGT. The CDR3 DNA follows: TGTGCCGCCCGACTAGCCGGAGATACGCAGTATTTT. Amino acid sequence: CAARLAGDTQYF.

This clonotype has only a few counts. This sequence joins TRBV7-3 and TRBJ2-7; D is ambiguous. From germline, CDR1 is SGHTA and CDR2 FQGTGA. V was cut by 1 base and J by 9 bases, with 16 bases left in between. CDR3 size: 14 residues. The CDR3 loop is CASSLSGPIRVQYF. CDR3 DNA: TGTGCCAGCAGCTTAAGCGGACCAATTCGGGTGCAGTACTTC.

This clonotype was seen many times. This chain joins TRBV4-3 and TRBJ2-4; D remains unclear. This CDR3 comprises 17 residues. CDR1 is LGHNA, CDR2 YSLEER, per germline. V lost 0 bases to trimming and J lost 0 bases, with 12 bases between them. CDR3 region: CASSQETVPKAKNIQYF. In nucleotides, the CDR3 is TGCGCCAGCAGCCAAGAAACTGTACCTAAAGCCAAAAACATTCAGTACTTC.

In this sample, this clonotype turned up a few times. The rearrangement joins TRBV6-1 to TRBJ2-7; no firm D call. V dropped 1 base and J dropped 6 bases, with 7 bases sitting between them. Germline V gives CDR1 MNHNS, CDR2 SASEGT. The CDR3 is 12 residues long. Written as DNA, the CDR3 is TGTGCCAGCAGTGAAGAAAGGCGCGAGCAGTACGTC. This codes for CASSEERREQYV.

In this sample, this clonotype turned up many times. Written as DNA, the CDR3 is TGTGCCAGCAGCTCCTGGGAGACCCAGTACTTC. Protein sequence: CASSSWETQYF. The chain couples TRBV7-2 to TRBJ2-5; no definite D call. Trimming left V 4 bases short and J 5 bases short, with 5 bases between. Germline values: CDR1 SGHTA, CDR2 FQGNSA. The CDR3 has 11 amino acids.

This clonotype has only a few counts. The rearrangement uses TRBV7-2 and TRBJ2-6; tentative D call: TRBD1 (5 bases). V was cut by 7 bases and J by 6 bases, with 10 bases left in between. Germline V gene sequence: CDR1 SGHTA, CDR2 FQGNSA. The CDR3 loop spans 13 amino acids. The CDR3 reads CASIPGMANVLTF. The CDR3 DNA sequence: TGTGCCAGCATCCCAGGGATGGCCAACGTCCTGACTTTC.

This clonotype was counted between two and nine times. The gene calls are TRBV6-1 and TRBJ1-1, with 9 bases aligning to TRBD1. Germline V lookup: CDR1 MNHNS, CDR2 SASEGT. The CDR3 covers 16 residues. J lost 0 bases, V lost 6 bases, and 8 bases had no gene match. This CDR3 reads CASRPRGQGMNTEAFF. In DNA, the CDR3 is TGTGCCAGCAGACCCCGGGGACAGGGCATGAACACTGAAGCTTTCTTT.

V usage is TRBV3-1 and J usage is TRBJ2-3, with D maybe TRBD2 (6 bases). The length of the CDR3 is 13 residues. Germline assignment: CDR1 LGHDT and CDR2 YNNKEL (reference sequence). V lost 10 bases to trimming and J lost 0 bases, with 11 bases between them. The CDR3 DNA reads TGTGCCACCGCCGGGACTAGCACAGATACGCAGTATTTT. Amino acids: CATAGTSTDTQYF.

The chain's CDR3 is CASSLGLGNTQYF. Written as DNA, the CDR3 is TGTGCCAGCAGCTTAGGTTTGGGGAATACGCAGTATTTT. V and J are TRBV7-9 and TRBJ2-3; D gene unclear. The CDR3 is 13 amino acids. CDR1 and CDR2 (germline): SEHNR, FQNEAQ (reference sequence). V gave up 1 base and J gave up 7 bases, with 9 bases separating them.

The rearrangement links TRBV3-1 to TRBJ2-1; D unclear. Germline assignment: CDR1 LGHDT and CDR2 YNNKEL (reference sequence). V lost 0 bases, J lost 10 bases, and 13 bases lay in between. The CDR3 covers 14 residues. CDR3 sequence (DNA): TGTGCCAGCAGCCAAGATAGGCACACACGGGAGCAGTTCTTC. This codes for CASSQDRHTREQFF.

In its sample, this clonotype was seen a few times. The chain recombines TRBV10-3 with TRBJ1-5; D is uncertain. This CDR3 is 13 amino acids long. Germline CDR1 reads ENHRY; CDR2 reads SYGVKD. Trimming stripped 4 bases from V and 6 bases from J, with 10 bases between. The CDR3 DNA sequence: TGTGCCATCAGTGTAGAGGGAGGTCAGCCCCAGCATTTT. It is translated as CAISVEGGQPQHF.

This clonotype appeared a few times. CDR3 amino acids: CASTFGHIGGAFF. CDR3 coding DNA: TGTGCCAGCACCTTCGGACACATAGGGGGAGCTTTCTTT. V gene TRBV25-1 combines with J gene TRBJ1-1; TRBD1 is a possible D gene (6 bases). The germline V and J ends were trimmed by 7 bases and 10 bases, with 19 bases remaining between them. This CDR3 region has 13 residues. In germline, CDR1 is MGHDK, CDR2 SYGVNS.

This clonotype was detected ten times or more. CDR3 DNA: TGTGCCAGCAGCCTTCAGGGGGCAAATGAAAAACTGTTTTTT. This translates into CASSLQGANEKLFF. The J gene is TRBJ1-4, the V gene TRBV5-4; 8 bases align to TRBD1. CDR1 and CDR2 from the germline V gene are SGHNT and YYREEE (reference sequence). V dropped 4 bases and J dropped 5; count of bases not matched to a gene: 4. This CDR3 contains 14 residues.

This chain links TRBV6-2 or TRBV6-3 with TRBJ2-7, with 8 bases lining up with TRBD1. This CDR3 contains 14 residues. The V gene end was trimmed by 6 bases and the J gene end by 6 bases; junction bases not matched to a gene: 10. Germline CDR1 reads MNHEY; CDR2 reads SVGEGT. The CDR3 reads CASSRQGKLSEQYF. In DNA form, the CDR3 reads TGTGCCAGCAGCAGACAGGGGAAGTTGAGCGAGCAGTACTTC.

This clonotype was seen only a few times. The rearrangement links TRBV29-1 to TRBJ1-5, with TRBD1 identical over 7 bases. Germline V gene lookup returns CDR1 SQVTM and CDR2 ANQGSEA. Trimming took 4 bases from V and 1 from J; bases not matched to a gene: 7. This CDR3 contains 15 residues. CDR3: CSVAMGTASNQPQHF. The DNA for the CDR3 is TGCAGCGTTGCTATGGGGACAGCCAGCAATCAGCCCCAGCATTTT.

The CDR3 reads CASSYLQGNYGYTF. CDR3 DNA: TGTGCCAGCAGTTACTTACAGGGGAACTATGGCTACACCTTC. This chain uses TRBV6-2 or TRBV6-3 with TRBJ1-2; 7 positions agree with TRBD1. Trimming at V came to 1 base and at J to 2 bases, leaving 1 base not matched to a gene. CDR1 is MNHEY and CDR2 is SVGEGT in the germline V gene. This CDR3 region has 14 residues.

In its sample, this clonotype was seen a few times. J is TRBJ2-1 and V is TRBV7-2, with 7 nucleotides matching TRBD2. Germline values: CDR1 SGHTA, CDR2 FQGNSA. This CDR3 spans 15 amino acids. V lost 5 bases and J lost 3; bases outside the gene matches: 7. CDR3 DNA sequence: TGTGCCAGCAGCGGCCTCGGCGGGGGCTACAATGAGCAGTTCTTC. It encodes CASSGLGGGYNEQFF.

The rearrangement uses TRBV7-2 and TRBJ1-5; a possible D gene is TRBD1 (5 bases). CDR1 and CDR2 from the germline V gene are SGHTA and FQGNSA. This CDR3 contains 15 residues. Trimming shortened V by 5 bases and J by 0 bases, and 11 bases separated the two germline ends. The CDR3 region has the DNA TGTGCCAGCAGCGGAATACAGGTTAGCAATCAGCCCCAGCATTTT. Encoded protein: CASSGIQVSNQPQHF.

The V call is TRBV12-3 or TRBV12-4, the J call TRBJ2-2; possibly TRBD1 for D (5 bases). The CDR3 contains 14 residues. Deletions cut 6 bases from V and 5 bases from J, with 13 bases between. CDR3 coding DNA: TGTGCCAGCAGATTGAGACAGACTACCGGGGAGCTGTTTTTT. Translating gives CASRLRQTTGELFF.

This clonotype came up a few times. In nucleotides, the CDR3 is TGTGCCAGCAGCTTAGTTCACGGCACAGATACGCAGTATTTT. It is translated as CASSLVHGTDTQYF. The V gene is TRBV7-2, the J gene TRBJ2-3; D gene ambiguous. The CDR3 contains 14 residues. V was shortened by 1 base and J by 1 base, with 6 bases between the two germline ends. Germline-derived CDR1 and CDR2 are SGHTA and FQGNSA. The full variable domain, completed using reference TRBV7-2 and TRBJ2-3, is GAGVSQSPSNKVTEKGKDVELRCDPISGHTALYWYRQSLGQGLEFLIYFQGNSAPDKSGLPSDRFSAERTGGSVSTLTIQRTQQEDSAVYLCASSLVHGTDTQYFGPGTRLTVL.